These 28 T cell receptor beta chains were all obtained from the same sample, sequenced in a study of T cell responses to AZD1222 COVID-19 vaccine. Libraries were prepared by immunoSEQ multiplex PCR; TCRdb keeps only in-frame clonotypes and omits some of them. Altogether roughly 98,000 clones are present, roughly 90% being singletons, with the ten largest covering 15% to 20%. Sample: peripheral blood, taken 28 days after the second AZD1222 dose. Receptors originate from an adult who received the AZD1222 COVID-19 vaccine.

This clone occurred once. The CDR3 here is CASRRTGDSYEQYF. The CDR3 nucleotides read TGTGCCAGCAGGAGGACAGGGGACTCCTACGAGCAGTACTTC. This rearrangement joins TRBV2 to TRBJ2-7, with 9 bases fitting TRBD1. Germline assignment: CDR1 SNHLY and CDR2 FYNNEI. CDR3 size: 14 residues. J was trimmed by 0 bases and V by 6 bases; bases with no gene match: 3.

The chain has TRBV6-5 and TRBJ2-7; 7 positions match TRBD1. Germline assignment: CDR1 MNHEY and CDR2 SVGAGI. V lost 11 bases to trimming and J lost 9 bases; unmatched junction nucleotides: 7. The CDR3 runs to 10 residues. The CDR3, as DNA: TGTGCCGGAAAATCAGGGGGGCAGTACTTC. Residues: CAGKSGGQYF.

The V gene is TRBV5-1, the J gene TRBJ1-4; D gene ambiguous. With 5 bases removed from V and 0 bases from J, the gap between germline ends came to 8 bases. The CDR3 runs 14 residues. Looked up from germline, CDR1 is SGHRS and CDR2 is YFSETQ. This CDR3 reads CASRDGPTNEKLFF. The CDR3 DNA reads TGCGCCAGCAGGGACGGTCCAACTAATGAAAAACTGTTTTTT.

This clone has just one count. The rearrangement links TRBV3-1 (or the pseudogene TRBV3-2) to TRBJ2-1; 7 bases map to TRBD2. This CDR3 spans 15 amino acids. Germline CDR1 and CDR2: LGHDT and YNNKEL (reference sequence). V was clipped by 1 base and J by 6 bases; unmatched bases: 6. CDR3 residues: CASSQGREFLNEQFF. In DNA, the CDR3 is TGTGCCAGCAGCCAAGGGCGGGAGTTCCTCAATGAGCAGTTCTTC.

The V call is TRBV6-5, the J call TRBJ2-1; 7 bases are shared with TRBD2. Germline assignment: CDR1 MNHEY and CDR2 SVGAGI. The CDR3 is 14 residues long. V lost 7 bases and J lost 4; bases outside the gene matches: 7. The CDR3 protein is CASTMERGYNEQFF. In DNA form, the CDR3 reads TGTGCCAGCACCATGGAGCGGGGATACAATGAGCAGTTCTTC.

The chain recombines TRBV2 with TRBJ1-2; no reliable D call. The CDR3 is made up of 12 amino acids. The V and J ends lost 11 bases and 4 bases respectively, with 14 bases between them. Germline values: CDR1 SNHLY, CDR2 FYNNEI. DNA of the CDR3: TGTGCCCCCTCGGGCGCGGGCTATGGCTACACCTTC. Translating gives CAPSGAGYGYTF.

The chain has TRBV19 and TRBJ2-2; 8 bases map to TRBD2. With 3 bases clipped from V and 2 bases from J, the junction kept 14 bases outside the gene matches. The CDR3 sequence is 19 residues long. CDR1 LNHDA and CDR2 SQIVND come from the germline V gene (reference sequence). CDR3 bases: TGTGCCAGTAGTATTACCCCCTTCTTAGCGGGACCCAACACCGGGGAGCTGTTTTTT. This sequence encodes CASSITPFLAGPNTGELFF. The complete variable domain, with remaining parts taken from reference TRBV19 and TRBJ2-2, reads DGGITQSPKYLFRKEGQNVTLSCEQNLNHDAMYWYRQDPGQGLRLIYYSQIVNDFQKGDIAEGYSVSREKKESFPLTVTSAQKNPTAFYLCASSITPFLAGPNTGELFFGEGSRLTVL.

V gene TRBV6-5 combines with J gene TRBJ1-4; D is unresolved. The CDR3 is made up of 15 amino acids. The germline V gene encodes CDR1 MNHEY and CDR2 SVGAGI. V lost 2 bases, J lost 6 bases, and 13 bases lay in between. DNA for the CDR3: TGTGCCAGCAGTTACCTCTTCGGTGGGGATGAAAAACTGTTTTTT. Amino acids: CASSYLFGGDEKLFF.

This chain connects TRBV27 to TRBJ1-1; D is possibly TRBD1 (5 bases). The CDR3 is made up of 14 amino acids. V was pared by 6 bases and J by 1 base, with 12 bases between. Per germline, CDR1 MNHEY and CDR2 SMNVEV (reference sequence). Here the CDR3 reads CASSRGRGNTEAFF. The CDR3 nucleotides read TGTGCCAGCAGCCGCGGGAGGGGGAACACTGAAGCTTTCTTT.

The chain couples TRBV2 to TRBJ1-4; D is perhaps TRBD1 (6 bases). CDR1 and CDR2 (germline): SNHLY, FYNNEI. This CDR3 region has 13 residues. The germline V and J ends were trimmed by 7 bases and 4 bases, with 10 bases remaining between them. The CDR3 DNA reads as TGTGCCAGCAACGGACAGCTTAATGAAAAACTGTTTTTT. As protein: CASNGQLNEKLFF. Complete variable domain (other parts from reference TRBV2 and TRBJ1-4): EPEVTQTPSHQVTQMGQEVILRCVPISNHLYFYWYRQILGQKVEFLVSFYNNEISEKSEIFDDQFSVERPDGSNFTLKIRSTKLEDSAMYFCASNGQLNEKLFFGSGTQLSVL.

This chain uses TRBV7-6 with TRBJ2-1, with 12 positions matching TRBD2. The junction had 8 bases not matched to a gene; V was cut back by 5 bases and J by 0 bases. The length of the CDR3 is 18 residues. Germline values: CDR1 SGHVS, CDR2 FNYEAQ. CDR3 sequence reads: CASSIGLAGFSSYNEQFF. In DNA, the CDR3 is TGTGCCAGCAGCATAGGACTAGCGGGATTTAGCTCCTACAATGAGCAGTTCTTC. Full variable domain (rest looked up from reference TRBV7-6 and TRBJ2-1): GAGVSQSPRYKVTKRGQDVALRCDPISGHVSLYWYRQALGQGPEFLTYFNYEAQQDKSGLPNDRFSAERPEGSISTLTIQRTEQRDSAMYRCASSIGLAGFSSYNEQFFGPGTRLTVL.

V and J are TRBV5-5 and TRBJ1-5; D is unresolved. CDR1 and CDR2 from the germline V gene are SGHKS and YYEKEE (reference sequence). V lost 4 bases and J lost 6, with 11 bases in between. This CDR3 is built from 13 residues. CDR3 in amino acids: CASSQYNRQPQHF. The CDR3 DNA reads TGTGCCAGCAGCCAATATAACCGTCAGCCCCAGCATTTT.

CDR3 region: CSVRGQGNEKLFF. The CDR3 DNA sequence: TGCAGCGTCAGGGGGCAGGGTAATGAAAAACTGTTTTTT. The chain employs TRBV29-1 and TRBJ1-4; the match to TRBD1 covers 8 bases. The germline V gene has CDR1 SQVTM and CDR2 ANQGSEA. J lost 4 bases, V lost 6 bases, and 4 bases had no gene match. This CDR3 region has 13 residues.

V usage is TRBV7-6 and J usage is TRBJ1-2; D possibly corresponds to TRBD1 (5 bases). The CDR3 has 16 residues. Germline CDR1 and CDR2: SGHVS and FNYEAQ. The germline V and J ends were trimmed by 5 bases and 1 base, with 17 bases remaining between them. The CDR3 sequence is CASSRDSAGLNYGYTF. The DNA of the CDR3 is TGTGCCAGCAGCCGAGACAGCGCTGGCCTTAACTATGGCTACACCTTC.

This clone has just one count. The CDR3 bases are TGTGCCAGCAGTCCTCGACAGGGGCCCAGCGAGCAGTACTTC. It specifies CASSPRQGPSEQYF. This rearrangement joins TRBV6-6 to TRBJ2-7, with TRBD1 matching over 8 bases. The length of the CDR3 is 14 residues. Germline lookup yields CDR1 MNHNY and CDR2 SVGAGI (reference sequence). V dropped 5 bases and J dropped 6; count of bases not matched to a gene: 9.

The rearrangement links TRBV4-1 to TRBJ2-7; TRBD1 agrees at 9 bases. CDR1 MGHRA and CDR2 YSYEKL come from the germline V gene. This CDR3 spans 16 amino acids. With 1 base clipped from V and 4 bases from J, the junction kept 8 bases outside the gene matches. The CDR3 sequence: CASSQAAQGARYEQYF. The CDR3, as DNA: TGCGCCAGCAGCCAAGCGGCACAGGGGGCGCGATACGAGCAGTACTTC.

The chain combines TRBV7-8 with TRBJ1-3, with D unresolved. The CDR3 is 16 residues long. Germline values: CDR1 SGHVS, CDR2 FQNEAQ. Trimming removed 1 base at V and 0 bases at J, with 10 bases between. CDR3 sequence: CASSLVRISSGNTIYF. The DNA of the CDR3 is TGTGCCAGCAGCTTAGTTCGGATTAGCTCTGGAAACACCATATATTTT.

The chain links TRBV11-2 to TRBJ2-2, with D unresolved. CDR3 size: 16 residues. The germline V gene encodes CDR1 SGHAT and CDR2 FQNNGV. Trimming took 5 bases from V and 0 from J, leaving 13 bases between them. The CDR3 region is CASSPRRGSNTGELFF. CDR3 nucleotide sequence: TGTGCCAGCAGCCCCCGCCGCGGCTCGAACACCGGGGAGCTGTTTTTT.

V gene TRBV11-2 combines with J gene TRBJ2-3; D is unresolved. Trimming cost V 3 bases and J 4 bases, with 8 bases left between them. CDR3 length: 13 amino acids. CDR1 and CDR2 (germline): SGHAT, FQNNGV. The CDR3 DNA is TGTGCCAGCAGCTTGGCCCCCGCAGATACGCAGTATTTT. It encodes CASSLAPADTQYF.

V is TRBV2 and J is TRBJ2-7; 8 bases are a match to TRBD1. The germline V gene encodes CDR1 SNHLY and CDR2 FYNNEI. V shed 6 bases and J 4 bases; nucleotides not matched to a gene: 5. The CDR3 length is 13 residues. The CDR3 DNA is TGTGCCAGCAGCGTGGGACAGGCTTACGAGCAGTACTTC. It yields the protein CASSVGQAYEQYF.

By proportion, this clone is medium-sized. V is TRBV29-1 and J is TRBJ2-5, with 8 bases matching TRBD2. This CDR3 is 16 amino acids long. The J segment lost 3 bases and the V segment lost 0 bases, leaving 9 bases of the junction unmatched. The germline gives CDR1 SQVTM, CDR2 ANQGSEA. The CDR3 nucleotides read TGCAGCGTTGAAGATCCTTTTAGCGGGGTCAAAGAGACCCAGTACTTC. Translation gives CSVEDPFSGVKETQYF.

This sequence joins TRBV7-9 and TRBJ2-3; D not resolved. Trimming left V 1 base short and J 1 base short, with 3 bases between. Germline V gene sequence: CDR1 SEHNR, CDR2 FQNEAQ (reference sequence). This CDR3 contains 13 residues. CDR3 sequence reads: CASSLGRTDTQYF. CDR3 in DNA: TGTGCCAGCAGCTTAGGGCGCACAGATACGCAGTATTTT.

V and J are TRBV2 and TRBJ1-2, with unresolved D. The CDR3 is 13 amino acids. The germline V and J ends were trimmed by 3 bases and 2 bases, with 7 bases remaining between them. Per the germline V gene, CDR1 is SNHLY and CDR2 is FYNNEI. In DNA form, the CDR3 reads TGTGCCAGCAGTGAGAGAGGGAACTATGGCTACACCTTC. Amino acid sequence: CASSERGNYGYTF.

The genes are TRBV24-1 and TRBJ2-7; D uncertain. This CDR3 spans 15 amino acids. Germline assignment: CDR1 KGHDR and CDR2 SFDVKD. V was trimmed by 1 base and J by 6 bases, leaving 15 bases between them. CDR3 loop: CATSDLPLPLSEQYF. In nucleotides, the CDR3 is TGTGCCACCAGTGATTTACCCCTGCCCCTTAGCGAGCAGTACTTC.

V and J are TRBV5-1 and TRBJ1-6; no definite D call. The CDR3 runs 13 residues. Germline CDR1 SGHRS, CDR2 YFSETQ. Trimming left V 7 bases short and J 9 bases short, with 14 bases between. The CDR3 sequence: CASGEAEGSPLHF. As DNA, the CDR3 is TGCGCCAGCGGTGAAGCCGAGGGTTCACCCCTCCACTTT.

The rearrangement joins TRBV10-3 to TRBJ2-3; D unresolved. Germline values: CDR1 ENHRY, CDR2 SYGVKD. V gave up 8 bases and J gave up 2 bases, with 5 bases separating them. The CDR3 extends over 11 amino acids. CDR3 DNA sequence: TGTGCCATCGCAGCCACAGATACGCAGTATTTT. It yields the protein CAIAATDTQYF.

V is TRBV5-8 and J is TRBJ1-1, with D perhaps TRBD1 (5 bases). Deletions cut 6 bases from V and 3 bases from J, with 15 bases between. Germline CDR1 reads SGHTS; CDR2 reads YDEGEE. This CDR3 comprises 14 residues. The CDR3 nucleotides are TGTGCCAGCACCCGCCAGGGAATAGACACTGAAGCTTTCTTT. Protein sequence: CASTRQGIDTEAFF.

This chain uses TRBV7-2 with TRBJ1-5, with TRBD1 matching 7 bases. Trimming took 2 bases from V and 1 from J; bases not matched to a gene: 2. CDR3 length: 15 residues. Looked up from germline, CDR1 is SGHTA and CDR2 is FQGNSA. CDR3 loop: CASSLSGGSNQPQHF. CDR3 nucleotides: TGTGCCAGCAGCTTATCAGGGGGGAGCAATCAGCCCCAGCATTTT. Looking up the rest from reference TRBV7-2 and TRBJ1-5 gives the full variable domain: GAGVSQSPSNKVTEKGKDVELRCDPISGHTALYWYRQSLGQGLEFLIYFQGNSAPDKSGLPSDRFSAERTGGSVSTLTIQRTQQEDSAVYLCASSLSGGSNQPQHFGDGTRLSIL.